The present T cell receptor (beta chain) was sequenced within a study of T cell responses to AZD1222 COVID-19 vaccine. This CDR3 is 15 amino acids long. Per germline, CDR1 KGHSY and CDR2 FQNENV. Trimming left V 2 bases short and J 7 bases short, with 17 bases between. The protocol was immunoSEQ multiplex PCR, while the TCRdb copy is restricted to in-frame clones and leaves out a portion. The top ten hold 1.5% to 2% of the sample, which has over 110,000 clones, roughly 90% seen once. Study results and limitations: Of spike-specific TCRs, nearly half reportedly target regions left unmutated in variants.

About this clone: Its antigen is as yet unknown.

The origin of this receptor is an adult who received the AZD1222 COVID-19 vaccine. The chain couples TRBV16 to TRBJ1-1; TRBD1 might be the D (6 bases). The sequences come from peripheral blood, collected 28 days after the second AZD1222 dose. The DNA of the CDR3 is TGTGCCAGCAGCCAAAGGATGGGGGTGGGACATGAAGCTTTCTTT. It codes for CASSQRMGVGHEAFF.